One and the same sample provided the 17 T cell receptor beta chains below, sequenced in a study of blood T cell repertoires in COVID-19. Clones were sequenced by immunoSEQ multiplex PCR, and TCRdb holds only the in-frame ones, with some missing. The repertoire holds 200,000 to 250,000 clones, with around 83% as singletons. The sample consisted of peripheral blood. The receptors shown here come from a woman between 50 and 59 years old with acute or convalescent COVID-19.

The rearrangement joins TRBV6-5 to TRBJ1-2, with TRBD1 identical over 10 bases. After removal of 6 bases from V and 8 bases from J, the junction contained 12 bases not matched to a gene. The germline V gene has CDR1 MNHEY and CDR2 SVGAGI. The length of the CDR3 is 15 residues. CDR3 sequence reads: CASSNPGTGVSGYTF. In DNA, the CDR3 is TGTGCCAGCAGCAACCCCGGGACAGGGGTAAGCGGCTACACCTTC.

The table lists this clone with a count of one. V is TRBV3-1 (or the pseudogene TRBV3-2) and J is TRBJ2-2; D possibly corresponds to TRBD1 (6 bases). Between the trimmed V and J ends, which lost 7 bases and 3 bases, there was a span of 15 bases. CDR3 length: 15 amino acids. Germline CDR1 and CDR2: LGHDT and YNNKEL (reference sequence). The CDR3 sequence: CASTPGTSYTGELFF. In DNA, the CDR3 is TGTGCCAGCACCCCCGGGACATCTTACACCGGGGAGCTGTTTTTT.

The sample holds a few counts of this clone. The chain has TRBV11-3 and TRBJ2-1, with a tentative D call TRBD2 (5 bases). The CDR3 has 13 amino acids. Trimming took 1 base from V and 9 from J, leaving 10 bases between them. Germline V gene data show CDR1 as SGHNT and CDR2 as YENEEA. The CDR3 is CASSLVGRSEQFF. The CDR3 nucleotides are TGTGCCAGCAGCTTAGTAGGGAGAAGTGAGCAGTTCTTC.

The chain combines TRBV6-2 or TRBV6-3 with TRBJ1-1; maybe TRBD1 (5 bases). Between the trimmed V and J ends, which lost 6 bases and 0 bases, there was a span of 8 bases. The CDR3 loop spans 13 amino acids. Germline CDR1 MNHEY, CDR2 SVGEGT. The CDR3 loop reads CASSVTVNTEAFF. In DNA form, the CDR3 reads TGTGCCAGCAGCGTGACAGTGAACACTGAAGCTTTCTTT.

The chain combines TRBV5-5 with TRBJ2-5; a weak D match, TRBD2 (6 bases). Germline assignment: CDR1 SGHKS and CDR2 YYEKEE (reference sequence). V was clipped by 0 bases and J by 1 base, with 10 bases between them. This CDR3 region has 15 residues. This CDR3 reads CASSLGEASQETQYF. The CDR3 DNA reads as TGTGCCAGCAGCTTGGGGGAGGCCAGCCAAGAGACCCAGTACTTC.

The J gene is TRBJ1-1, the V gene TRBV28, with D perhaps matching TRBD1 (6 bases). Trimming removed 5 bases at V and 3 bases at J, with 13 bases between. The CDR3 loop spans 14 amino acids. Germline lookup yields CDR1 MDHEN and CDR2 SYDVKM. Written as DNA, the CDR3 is TGTGCCAGCAGTGTTGGACAGAGTTACACTGAAGCTTTCTTT. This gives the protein CASSVGQSYTEAFF.

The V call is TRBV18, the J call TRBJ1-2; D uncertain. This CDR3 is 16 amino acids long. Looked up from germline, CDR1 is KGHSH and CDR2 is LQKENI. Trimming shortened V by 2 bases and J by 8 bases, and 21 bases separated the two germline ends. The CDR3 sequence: CASSPDRPAEAGGYTF. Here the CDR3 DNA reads TGTGCCAGCTCACCAGATCGGCCGGCGGAGGCGGGCGGCTACACCTTC.

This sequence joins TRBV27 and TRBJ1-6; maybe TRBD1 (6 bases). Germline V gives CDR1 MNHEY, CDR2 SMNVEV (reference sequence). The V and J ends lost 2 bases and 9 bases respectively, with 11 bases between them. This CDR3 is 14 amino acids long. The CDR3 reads CASSLNRVGSPLHF. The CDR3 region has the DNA TGTGCCAGCAGTTTAAACAGGGTTGGTTCACCCCTCCACTTT.

The CDR3 DNA reads TGTGCCAGTAGTCCCACGTTGAGACAAACCTACGAGCAGTACTTC. Translated: CASSPTLRQTYEQYF. The gene calls are TRBV19 and TRBJ2-7; D remains unclear. The CDR3 spans 15 residues. The V and J ends lost 5 bases and 2 bases respectively, with 16 bases between them. Germline V gene sequence: CDR1 LNHDA, CDR2 SQIVND (reference sequence).

The CDR3 here is CASSLDRGPQETQYF. CDR3 DNA: TGTGCCAGCAGCTTAGACAGGGGACCCCAAGAGACCCAGTACTTC. The genes are TRBV11-2 and TRBJ2-5; TRBD1 is a possible D gene (6 bases). Germline V gene sequence: CDR1 SGHAT, CDR2 FQNNGV. V lost 0 bases and J lost 1, with 9 bases in between. The CDR3 is 15 residues long.

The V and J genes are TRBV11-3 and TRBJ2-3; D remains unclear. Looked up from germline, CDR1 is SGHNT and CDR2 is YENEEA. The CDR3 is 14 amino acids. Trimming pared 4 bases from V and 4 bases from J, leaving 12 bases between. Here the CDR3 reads CASSSLTSSDTQYF. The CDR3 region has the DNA TGTGCCAGCAGCTCTCTGACTTCTTCAGATACGCAGTATTTT. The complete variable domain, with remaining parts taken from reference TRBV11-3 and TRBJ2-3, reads EAGVVQSPRYKIIEKKQPVAFWCNPISGHNTLYWYLQNLGQGPELLIRYENEEAVDDSQLPKDRFSAERLKGVDSTLKIQPAELGDSAVYLCASSSLTSSDTQYFGPGTRLTVL.

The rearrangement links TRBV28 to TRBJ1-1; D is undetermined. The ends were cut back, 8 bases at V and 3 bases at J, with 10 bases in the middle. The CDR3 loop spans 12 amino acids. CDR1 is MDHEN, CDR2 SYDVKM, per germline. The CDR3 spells CASVVTDTEAFF. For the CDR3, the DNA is TGTGCCAGCGTCGTAACAGACACTGAAGCTTTCTTT.

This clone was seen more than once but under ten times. CDR3 DNA sequence: TGCAGCGTTGAAGAAGGGGGCGATGGCTACACCTTC. It specifies CSVEEGGDGYTF. The chain uses TRBV29-1 and TRBJ1-2; 7 bases are a match to TRBD1. The CDR3 is 12 residues long. With V trimmed by 0 bases and J by 6 bases, 1 base remained unmatched. The V gene's germline CDR1 is SQVTM and CDR2 ANQGSEA.

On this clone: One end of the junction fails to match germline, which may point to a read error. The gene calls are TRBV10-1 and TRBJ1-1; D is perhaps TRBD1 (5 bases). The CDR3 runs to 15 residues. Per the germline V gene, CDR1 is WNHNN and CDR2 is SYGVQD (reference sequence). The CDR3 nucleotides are TGCGCCAGCAGTGATCCTAAGGGGAAGAACTCTGAAGCTTTCTTT. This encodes CASSDPKGKNSEAFF.

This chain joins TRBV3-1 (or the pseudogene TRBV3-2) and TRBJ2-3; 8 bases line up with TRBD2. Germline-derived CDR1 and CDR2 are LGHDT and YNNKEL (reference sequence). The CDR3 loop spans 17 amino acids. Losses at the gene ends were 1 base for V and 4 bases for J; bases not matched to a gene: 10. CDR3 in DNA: TGTGCCAGCAGCCAAGTTTTTCCGGGGGGGCCGGCAGATACGCAGTATTTT. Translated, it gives CASSQVFPGGPADTQYF.

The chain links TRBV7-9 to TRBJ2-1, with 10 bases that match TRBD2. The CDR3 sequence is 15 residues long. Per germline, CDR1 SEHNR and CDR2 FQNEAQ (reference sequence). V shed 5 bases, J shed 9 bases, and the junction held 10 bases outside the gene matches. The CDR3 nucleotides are TGTGCCAGCAGCCCAGCGGGGGGGAAGAAAGGTGAGCAGTTCTTC. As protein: CASSPAGGKKGEQFF.

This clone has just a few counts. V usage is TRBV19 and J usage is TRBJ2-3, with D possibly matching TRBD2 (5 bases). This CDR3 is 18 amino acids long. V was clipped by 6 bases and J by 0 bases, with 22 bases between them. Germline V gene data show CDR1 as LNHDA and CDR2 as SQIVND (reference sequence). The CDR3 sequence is CASRPDRNEGFSTDTQYF. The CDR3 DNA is TGTGCCAGTAGACCCGACCGAAACGAGGGATTTAGCACAGATACGCAGTATTTT.